This T cell receptor (beta chain) originates from a study of T cells after yellow fever vaccination. Study-level background: SMART-Seq v4 Ultra Low Input prepared the low-cell-number fractions.

Each CDR3 protein is one row after TCRdb ran MiXCR on the 5' RACE reads. The sample yields hundreds of thousands of distinct CDR3 sequences, 8.7% seen once. This clonotype appeared many times. What it binds is not known. The germline CDR1 and CDR2 sequences are SGHDT and YYEEEE. The CDR3 extends over 14 amino acids. V was shortened by 1 base and J by 3 bases, with 10 bases between the two germline ends. Broader study findings: Booster sampling recovered most clones from primary vaccination (nearly 98% CD4, around 88% CD8). The presence of abundant clonotypes contaminating from the bulk population was possible in FACS-sorted repertoires.

The genes are TRBV5-6 and TRBJ2-5, with D maybe TRBD1 (5 bases). The source of this sequence is a man aged 18 to 35 who received the YFV17D yellow fever vaccine. The sequenced sample was PBMCs, obtained on the day of the first yellow fever vaccination. In DNA form, the CDR3 reads TGTGCCAGCAGCTTGCCAGGGATGGAAGAGACCCAGTACTTC. Amino acids: CASSLPGMEETQYF.